This T cell receptor beta chain is drawn from a study of blood T cell repertoires in COVID-19. Across the study: Samples representing acute and convalescent COVID-19 were sourced from the United States, Italy and Spain.

V lost 4 bases to trimming and J lost 0 bases, with 9 bases between them. The germline CDR1 and CDR2 sequences are SGDLS and YYNGEE. The CDR3 contains 14 residues. Repertoires were generated with immunoSEQ multiplex PCR, while TCRdb's copy carries only in-frame clones and drops some. The table has 150,000 or so clones, around nine tenths seen once. A Seattle source enrolled patients during active infection and followed them longitudinally. The sequence was collected from a woman in her 70s with COVID-19, enrolled during active disease. The chain combines TRBV9 with TRBJ2-3; D might be TRBD2 (5 bases). The sequencing sample was made of peripheral blood. Written as DNA, the CDR3 is TGTGCCAGCAGCTTCCGGACTAGCACAGATACGCAGTATTTT. Translating it yields CASSFRTSTDTQYF.